This T cell receptor (beta chain) was identified during a study of blood T cells in healthy people across ages. This clonotype was seen at least ten times. Its target is not known. The study, taken as a whole, reports: The donors' CMV status was not determined, possibly confounding changes in expanded clonotypes. As age increased, TCR beta diversity per million T cells fell in a roughly linear fashion. Long-lived donors exceeded aged donors in naive CD4+ cells and diversity.

Germline-derived CDR1 and CDR2 are DFQATT and SNEGSKA (reference sequence). Between the trimmed V and J ends, which lost 5 bases and 7 bases, there was a span of 11 bases. The length of the CDR3 is 11 residues. Then a second PCR, running roughly 7 to 11 cycles, was carried out with a sample-barcoded 5' primer and a J-beta primer mix. TCRdb itself ran the 5' RACE reads through MiXCR, one entry per CDR3 protein. The sample yields about 1,500,000 distinct CDR3 sequences, about 28% seen once. Sequencing was performed on blood. This TCR was recovered from a woman aged 30 to 39 in good health. The rearrangement joins TRBV20-1 to TRBJ1-1; no clear D. The CDR3 DNA is TGCAGTGCTTGGAGGATTAATGAAGCTTTCTTT. Protein: CSAWRINEAFF.